This section outlines one T cell receptor (beta chain) sequence together with its context. Per the original data handling: Amplified reference gene primers provided the basis for estimating nucleated cell counts. The table came from immunoSEQ multiplex PCR; TCRdb's copy has only in-frame clones and leaves some out. The V and J calls and clone size were taken over from that table, and D and trimming were inferred from the DNA. The data show fewer than 650,000 clones, with around 90% seen just once and under 8.5% held by the top ten. The CDR3 length is 14 residues. Trimming at V came to 3 bases and at J to 6 bases, leaving 7 bases not matched to a gene. Germline V gene data show CDR1 as SGHTA and CDR2 as FQGNSA. These data come from a study of blood T cell repertoires in COVID-19. Study details: Sites in the United States, Italy and Spain provided acute and convalescent COVID-19 samples. Sources were T cells, B-cell-depleted T cells, or PBMCs; the material itself was cDNA or gDNA.

Sequencing was done on a sample of peripheral blood. The chain is built from TRBV7-2 and TRBJ1-1; TRBD1 matches at 7 bases. This TCR came from a woman in her forties or fifties with COVID-19, enrolled during active disease. CDR3 protein: CASSFSRGDAEAFF. For the CDR3, the DNA is TGTGCCAGCAGCTTTAGCAGGGGGGACGCTGAAGCTTTCTTT.